The entry below gives a single T cell receptor beta chain sequence along with its context. The target antigen is unknown. Possible read error: a much larger clone is one base away. Germline CDR1 GTSNPN, CDR2 SVGIG (reference sequence). CDR3 length: 10 residues. The source of the sample is a study of regulatory T cells in long-lasting Graves disease. Time point noted: newly diagnosed GD, antithyroid drugs for less than 3 months. PBMC RNA was the source of the TCR library. Library construction for TCR beta used iRepertoire HTBI primers and Arm-PCR of CDR3 regions. TCRdb redid the calling of the multiplex PCR reads with MiXCR, one entry per CDR3 protein. The sample consists of approximately 390,000 distinct CDR3 sequences, around 15% of them appearing once. Study-wide results and caveats: Persistent disease was characterized by preferential usage of TRBV28, TRBJ1-2 and TRBJ2-5.

The same specimen was also included in a second study, on T cells in Graves' hyperthyroidism and ophthalmopathy. From that report: Stable disease denoted Graves' hyperthyroidism without ophthalmopathy progression within 18 months.

The sample was peripheral blood mononuclear cells (PBMCs), taken at new diagnosis, from a patient treated with antithyroid drugs. This chain joins TRBV30 and TRBJ1-2, with D possibly being TRBD1 (6 bases). This sequence originates from a woman aged 18-29 years with Graves disease. The CDR3 coding sequence is TGTACCGTACAGGGTTATGGCTACACCTTC. Its translation: CTVQGYGYTF.